This is a list of T cell receptor beta chains from one sample in a study of beta chain features in type 1 diabetes. TCRdb's copy holds only in-frame clones and misses some; the assay was immunoSEQ multiplex PCR. Among 230,000 or so clones listed, 16% were seen once. Sequenced: naive CD4+ T cells from blood. Receptors were obtained from a man aged 25 to 40 with type 1 diabetes. The CDR3 runs from the conserved cysteine through the conserved F or W. D genes are given only for firm matches. Only part of the rows carry a size: once, few, many, or a class if the clone is expanded.

CDR3	DNA	V	J	D	size
CASSETGSHEKLFF	TGTGCCAGCAGTGAAACAGGGAGTCATGAAAAACTGTTTTTT	TRBV2	TRBJ1-4	-	few
CASSLYSETQYF	TGTGCCAGCAGCTTATATAGCGAGACCCAGTACTTC	TRBV7-2	TRBJ2-5	-	few
CASSLGQDSNQPQHF	TGTGCCAGCAGTTTAGGACAGGATAGCAATCAGCCCCAGCATTTT	TRBV7-9	TRBJ1-5	TRBD1	few
CASSLILGTDTQYF	TGTGCCAGCAGCTTGATCCTGGGCACAGATACGCAGTATTTT	TRBV7-2	TRBJ2-3	-	-
CASKTEPQSGANVLTF	TGTGCCAGCAAAACGGAGCCCCAGTCTGGGGCCAACGTCCTGACTTTC	TRBV28	TRBJ2-6	-	-
CASSQVRLAGGQVETQYF	TGCGCCAGCAGCCAAGTTCGGCTAGCGGGAGGGCAGGTTGAGACCCAGTACTTC	TRBV4-1	TRBJ2-5	TRBD2	-
CASSESGPSTGELFF	TGTGCCAGCAGTGAATCAGGGCCGTCCACCGGGGAGCTGTTTTTT	TRBV25-1	TRBJ2-2	-	-
CASKQAKNEKLFF	TGCGCCAGCAAGCAGGCGAAGAATGAAAAACTGTTTTTT	TRBV5-1	TRBJ1-4	-	few
CASSRLAVTDTQYF	TGTGCCAGCAGTCGACTAGCGGTCACAGATACGCAGTATTTT	TRBV27	TRBJ2-3	TRBD2	few
CASSLAGSSGVNEQFF	TGTGCCAGCAGCTTAGCAGGGTCTAGTGGCGTCAATGAGCAGTTCTTC	TRBV7-9	TRBJ2-1	-	few
CSVYKPGKDEQYF	TGCAGCGTGTACAAGCCGGGAAAGGACGAGCAGTACTTC	TRBV29-1	TRBJ2-7	-	few
CASSPGGQSYGEQYF	TGTGCCAGCAGCCCCGGCGGACAGTCCTACGGGGAGCAGTACTTC	TRBV9	TRBJ2-7	-	-
CATGTGITGELFF	TGTGCCACCGGGACAGGGATTACCGGGGAGCTGTTTTTT	TRBV14	TRBJ2-2	TRBD1	few
CASTQGIGYNEQFF	TGTGCCAGCACTCAGGGGATAGGCTACAATGAGCAGTTCTTC	TRBV9	TRBJ2-1	-	few
CATSRDRGEETQYF	TGTGCCACCAGCAGAGATCGGGGAGAAGAGACCCAGTACTTC	TRBV15	TRBJ2-5	-	few
CASSEAGGTDTQYF	TGTGCCAGCAGTGAAGCTGGGGGCACAGATACGCAGTATTTT	TRBV25-1	TRBJ2-3	-	-
CASSQDRGRYQETQYF	TGTGCCAGCAGCCAAGATCGGGGGAGATACCAAGAGACCCAGTACTTC	TRBV14	TRBJ2-5	-	-
CASSPGRGAGGYTF	TGTGCCAGCAGCCCAGGACGGGGGGCAGGTGGCTACACCTTC	TRBV7-2	TRBJ1-2	-	-
CSVRVSGNTIYF	TGCAGCGTTAGGGTCTCTGGAAACACCATATATTTT	TRBV29-1	TRBJ1-3	-	few
CAWTPGGRAFTTNEKLFF	TGTGCCTGGACCCCGGGGGGCAGGGCGTTTACAACTAATGAAAAACTGTTTTTT	TRBV30	TRBJ1-4	-	few
CASSLGNGVSYEQYF	TGTGCCAGCAGTTTAGGGAACGGGGTGTCCTACGAGCAGTACTTC	TRBV28	TRBJ2-7	-	-
CSARGLAENTGELFF	TGCAGCGCCCGGGGACTAGCGGAGAACACCGGGGAGCTGTTTTTT	TRBV29-1	TRBJ2-2	TRBD2	few
CASSPQAAGNTIYF	TGCGCCAGCAGCCCGCAGGCGGCTGGAAACACCATATATTTT	TRBV4-1	TRBJ1-3	-	few
CSVGAFYEQYF	TGCAGCGTTGGGGCTTTCTACGAGCAGTACTTC	TRBV29-1	TRBJ2-7	-	-
CAWTRDGDTGPQHF	TGTGCCTGGACCCGGGACGGGGACACCGGGCCCCAGCATTTT	TRBV30	TRBJ1-5	-	-
CSVEGTGTDTQYF	TGCAGCGTTGAAGGGACAGGGACAGATACGCAGTATTTT	TRBV29-1	TRBJ2-3	TRBD1	few